The rows below give T cell receptor beta chains drawn from one sample of a study of CD8+CD57+ T cells in acquired aplastic anemia. MiXCR, run by TCRdb on the reads, gives a single entry per CDR3 protein. The sample contains roughly 150,000 distinct CDR3 sequences, around 48% of which appear only once. Sequenced sample: sorted CD4+, CD8+, or CD8+CD57+ T cells (not recorded which) from PBMCs. The receptors originated from a human donor with aplastic anemia. Each CDR3 is given with its conserved first and last residue. The D gene is left open where the match is weak. Not every row has a clone size; where given, it reads once, few, many or a size class.

J: TRBJ1-2
D: TRBD1
V: TRBV19
size: few
CDR3: CASSPDRGGYGYTF
DNA: TGTGCCAGTAGTCCGGACAGGGGGGGCTATGGCTACACCTTC

J: TRBJ1-5
D: -
V: TRBV5-5
size: once
CDR3: CASSLADSNQPQHF
DNA: TGTGCCAGCAGCTTGGCTGATAGCAATCAGCCCCAGCATTTT

J: TRBJ2-1
D: -
V: TRBV11-2
size: -
CDR3: CASSLSGNNEQFF
DNA: TGTGCCAGCAGCTTATCCGGTAACAATGAGCAGTTCTTC

J: TRBJ2-7
D: -
V: TRBV2
size: -
CDR3: CASSEAGYAGVDEQYF
DNA: TGTGCCAGCAGTGAAGCTGGCTACGCAGGGGTCGACGAGCAGTACTTC

J: TRBJ2-4
D: -
V: TRBV12-5
size: few
CDR3: CASGPGFGEIQDIQYF
DNA: TGTGCTAGTGGTCCCGGGTTTGGGGAGATTCAGGACATTCAGTACTTC

J: TRBJ1-5
D: TRBD1
V: TRBV6-1
size: -
CDR3: CASGPGTGKNNQPQHF
DNA: TGTGCCAGCGGACCCGGGACAGGGAAAAACAATCAGCCCCAGCATTTT

J: TRBJ1-4
D: -
V: TRBV5-1
size: -
CDR3: CASSPGGGATNEKLFF
DNA: TGCGCCAGCAGCCCCGGTGGGGGCGCAACTAATGAAAAACTGTTTTTT

J: TRBJ2-2
D: -
V: TRBV10-3
size: few
CDR3: CAVQSNTGELFF
DNA: TGTGCCGTACAATCGAACACCGGGGAGCTGTTTTTT

J: TRBJ2-1
D: -
V: TRBV5-1
size: few
CDR3: CASTMDKAYNEQFF
DNA: TGCGCCAGCACCATGGACAAGGCCTACAATGAGCAGTTCTTC

J: TRBJ2-7
D: -
V: TRBV25-1
size: -
CDR3: CASSEYGQGPTYEQYF
DNA: TGTGCCAGCAGTGAATATGGGCAGGGGCCCACCTACGAGCAGTACTTC

J: TRBJ2-7
D: -
V: TRBV15
size: -
CDR3: CATSRPSREYEQYF
DNA: TGTGCCACCAGCAGGCCCTCCAGGGAATACGAGCAGTACTTC

J: TRBJ2-7
D: TRBD1
V: TRBV24-1
size: many
CDR3: CATSDLGRDRVHEQYF
DNA: TGTGCCACCAGTGATTTGGGCCGGGACAGGGTCCACGAGCAGTACTTC

J: TRBJ2-4
D: -
V: TRBV9
size: many
CDR3: CASSAGIPSGIQYF
DNA: TGTGCCAGCAGCGCGGGAATCCCCTCAGGCATTCAGTACTTC

J: TRBJ2-7
D: -
V: TRBV15
size: -
CDR3: CATSTMGGSYEQYF
DNA: TGTGCCACCAGCACCATGGGCGGGTCCTACGAGCAGTACTTC

J: TRBJ1-1
D: TRBD1
V: TRBV20-1
size: -
CDR3: CSARVPGQVTNTEAFF
DNA: TGCAGTGCTAGAGTTCCGGGACAGGTCACGAACACTGAAGCTTTCTTT

J: TRBJ2-6
D: -
V: TRBV15
size: many
CDR3: CATAPGESSGANVLTF
DNA: TGTGCCACGGCACCGGGCGAAAGCTCTGGGGCCAACGTCCTGACTTTC

J: TRBJ1-2
D: -
V: TRBV12-3/TRBV12-4
size: many
CDR3: CASSRLWDSLYGYTF
DNA: TGTGCCAGCAGCCGGCTCTGGGACTCACTCTATGGCTACACCTTC

J: TRBJ2-1
D: -
V: TRBV29-1
size: -
CDR3: CSVDLAYNEQFF
DNA: TGCAGCGTTGATCTGGCCTACAATGAGCAGTTCTTC

J: TRBJ2-1
D: -
V: TRBV7-1
size: few
CDR3: CASSSAGLASETLSYNEQFF
DNA: TGTGCCAGCAGCTCCGCGGGTCTAGCGTCGGAGACCCTTTCCTACAATGAGCAGTTCTTC

J: TRBJ2-6
D: -
V: TRBV11-2
size: many
CDR3: CASSLSLNSGANVLTF
DNA: TGTGCCAGCAGCTTAAGTCTGAACTCTGGGGCCAACGTCCTGACTTTC

J: TRBJ2-2
D: TRBD2
V: TRBV4-1
size: few
CDR3: CASSHPPGTSGTNTGELFF
DNA: TGCGCCAGCAGCCACCCCCCCGGGACTAGCGGGACCAACACCGGGGAGCTGTTTTTT

J: TRBJ1-5
D: -
V: TRBV9
size: many
CDR3: CASSPRGLGNQPQHF
DNA: TGTGCCAGCAGCCCGCGGGGGCTCGGCAATCAGCCCCAGCATTTT

J: TRBJ2-7
D: -
V: TRBV10-2
size: -
CDR3: CTSSVPEAEQHF
DNA: TGCACCAGCAGTGTACCAGAAGCCGAGCAGCACTTC

J: TRBJ2-3
D: -
V: TRBV11-2
size: many
CDR3: CASSRRTGRPYTDTQYF
DNA: TGTGCCAGCAGCCGCCGTACGGGGCGACCCTACACAGATACGCAGTATTTT

J: TRBJ2-7
D: TRBD2
V: TRBV25-1
size: -
CDR3: CASRSGTSGRAHEQYF
DNA: TGTGCCAGCAGATCCGGGACTAGCGGGAGGGCGCACGAGCAGTACTTC

J: TRBJ1-1
D: -
V: TRBV15
size: -
CDR3: CATSEELNTEAFF
DNA: TGTGCCACCAGCGAAGAGTTGAACACTGAAGCTTTCTTT

J: TRBJ2-3
D: -
V: TRBV11-2
size: few
CDR3: CASSLVGGFTSTDTQYF
DNA: TGTGCCAGCAGCTTAGTTGGGGGATTTACTAGCACAGATACGCAGTATTTT

J: TRBJ1-6
D: TRBD1
V: TRBV4-3
size: -
CDR3: CASSLAGTGLNSPLHF
DNA: TGCGCCAGCAGCTTAGCGGGGACAGGACTTAATTCACCCCTCCACTTT

J: TRBJ1-2
D: -
V: TRBV9
size: many
CDR3: CASSEDLGYNYGYTF
DNA: TGTGCCAGCAGCGAAGACCTGGGATATAACTATGGCTACACCTTC

J: TRBJ1-2
D: TRBD1
V: TRBV25-1
size: many
CDR3: CASSESGQYYGYTF
DNA: TGTGCCAGCAGTGAATCGGGACAGTACTATGGCTACACCTTC

J: TRBJ2-7
D: TRBD1
V: TRBV24-1
size: many
CDR3: CATSDFQQGAYEQYF
DNA: TGTGCCACCAGTGATTTCCAACAGGGGGCCTACGAGCAGTACTTC

J: TRBJ1-5
D: TRBD1
V: TRBV2
size: once
CDR3: CASVMSGGNQPQHF
DNA: TGTGCCAGCGTCATGTCAGGGGGGAATCAGCCCCAGCATTTT

J: TRBJ1-1
D: -
V: TRBV13
size: few
CDR3: CASSLGLVGRYTEAFF
DNA: TGTGCCAGCAGCTTAGGATTAGTTGGGAGGTACACTGAAGCTTTCTTT

J: TRBJ1-1
D: -
V: TRBV25-1
size: few
CDR3: CASSDWGQSDTEAFF
DNA: TGTGCCAGCAGTGATTGGGGGCAATCGGACACTGAAGCTTTCTTT

J: TRBJ1-1
D: -
V: TRBV20-1
size: -
CDR3: CSARLIRGGAENTEAFF
DNA: TGCAGTGCTAGACTGATAAGAGGGGGGGCTGAGAACACTGAAGCTTTCTTT

J: TRBJ2-7
D: -
V: TRBV20-1
size: -
CDR3: CSARDVAALGGSYEQYF
DNA: TGCAGTGCTAGAGATGTGGCAGCTCTAGGTGGCTCCTACGAGCAGTACTTC

J: TRBJ2-7
D: TRBD1
V: TRBV2
size: -
CDR3: CASIQGYEQYF
DNA: TGTGCCAGCATACAGGGGTACGAGCAGTACTTC

J: TRBJ2-5
D: -
V: TRBV5-1
size: many
CDR3: CASSFGTQSMETQYF
DNA: TGCGCCAGCAGCTTCGGGACCCAGTCGATGGAGACCCAGTACTTC

J: TRBJ2-7
D: TRBD1
V: TRBV18
size: many
CDR3: CASSPTGQSYEQYF
DNA: TGTGCCAGCTCACCGACGGGACAGTCCTACGAGCAGTACTTC

J: TRBJ1-1
D: TRBD1
V: TRBV10-3
size: -
CDR3: CAISDRVGTEAFF
DNA: TGTGCCATCAGCGACAGGGTTGGAACTGAAGCTTTCTTT

J: TRBJ2-2
D: TRBD2
V: TRBV7-3
size: many
CDR3: CASSPSSGSYTGELFF
DNA: TGTGCCAGCAGCCCCTCTAGCGGGAGTTACACCGGGGAGCTGTTTTTT

J: TRBJ2-1
D: TRBD1
V: TRBV5-1
size: many
CDR3: CASGRQGNYNEQFF
DNA: TGCGCCAGCGGTCGACAGGGAAACTACAATGAGCAGTTCTTC

J: TRBJ1-1
D: -
V: TRBV2
size: many
CDR3: CASRKGSATEAFF
DNA: TGTGCCAGCAGGAAGGGGTCGGCCACTGAAGCTTTCTTT

J: TRBJ1-1
D: -
V: TRBV18
size: -
CDR3: CASSTSTSTEAFF
DNA: TGTGCCAGCTCAACATCTACGAGCACTGAAGCTTTCTTT

J: TRBJ2-7
D: -
V: TRBV6-6
size: many
CDR3: CASSYSIPYEQYF
DNA: TGTGCCAGCAGTTACTCGATCCCTTACGAGCAGTACTTC

J: TRBJ2-3
D: TRBD2
V: TRBV3-1
size: many
CDR3: CASSHTSGRAIRTDTQYF
DNA: TGTGCCAGCAGCCATACTAGCGGGAGGGCCATTCGTACAGATACGCAGTATTTT

J: TRBJ2-1
D: TRBD1
V: TRBV19
size: -
CDR3: CASSTGTGGNEQFF
DNA: TGTGCCAGTAGTACCGGGACAGGGGGCAATGAGCAGTTCTTC

J: TRBJ1-2
D: TRBD1
V: TRBV20-1
size: few
CDR3: CSANDRVSYGYTF
DNA: TGCAGTGCAAACGACAGGGTGTCTTATGGCTACACCTTC

J: TRBJ2-5
D: -
V: TRBV2
size: -
CDR3: CASSEGVRQETQYF
DNA: TGTGCCAGCAGTGAAGGAGTTCGGCAAGAGACCCAGTACTTC

J: TRBJ1-5
D: TRBD1
V: TRBV20-1
size: many
CDR3: CSAGMGTGSNQPQHF
DNA: TGCAGTGCTGGGATGGGGACAGGGAGCAATCAGCCCCAGCATTTT

J: TRBJ1-1
D: -
V: TRBV5-1
size: many
CDR3: CASSLGVQGDRAFF
DNA: TGCGCCAGCAGCTTGGGGGTTCAGGGAGATAGAGCTTTCTTT

J: TRBJ2-2
D: -
V: TRBV4-1
size: many
CDR3: CASSQDRAPGELFF
DNA: TGCGCCAGCAGCCAAGACAGGGCTCCCGGGGAGCTGTTTTTT

J: TRBJ2-7
D: TRBD1
V: TRBV5-1
size: many
CDR3: CASSSGTGGDEQYF
DNA: TGCGCCAGCAGCTCAGGGACAGGGGGGGACGAGCAGTACTTC

J: TRBJ2-5
D: -
V: TRBV20-1
size: many
CDR3: CSASSGETQYF
DNA: TGCAGCGCCTCAAGTGGGGAGACCCAGTACTTC

J: TRBJ2-5
D: -
V: TRBV15
size: -
CDR3: CATSRDRGETQYF
DNA: TGTGCCACCAGCAGAGACCGGGGTGAGACCCAGTACTTC

J: TRBJ2-5
D: TRBD1
V: TRBV28
size: -
CDR3: CASGMGQGAPEETQYF
DNA: TGTGCCAGCGGCATGGGACAGGGGGCCCCGGAGGAGACCCAGTACTTC

J: TRBJ1-2
D: -
V: TRBV19
size: many
CDR3: CASSRAANYGYTF
DNA: TGTGCCAGTAGTAGGGCAGCTAACTATGGCTACACCTTC

J: TRBJ1-2
D: -
V: TRBV20-1
size: many
CDR3: CSGGGVRGYTF
DNA: TGCAGTGGTGGGGGGGTGAGGGGCTACACCTTC